This entry is about one T cell receptor beta chain. The V gene end was trimmed by 5 bases and the J gene end by 4 bases; junction bases not matched to a gene: 6. The CDR3 loop spans 13 amino acids. Germline CDR1 reads SQVTM; CDR2 reads ANQGSEA. Here immunoSEQ multiplex PCR was the method, and the copy in TCRdb shows in-frame clones only, minus some. The table shows roughly 220,000 clones, with approximately 79% occurring only once. The data derive from a study of cytotoxic CD8 clonotypes in ibrutinib-treated CLL. This TCR came from a human donor with chronic lymphocytic leukemia. The V gene is TRBV29-1, the J gene TRBJ1-2; 8 bases align to TRBD1. Sample: PBMCs, taken after 12 months of ibrutinib treatment. In nucleotides, the CDR3 is TGCAGCGTTCCGGACAGGGCAAGCTATGGCTACACCTTC. As protein: CSVPDRASYGYTF.